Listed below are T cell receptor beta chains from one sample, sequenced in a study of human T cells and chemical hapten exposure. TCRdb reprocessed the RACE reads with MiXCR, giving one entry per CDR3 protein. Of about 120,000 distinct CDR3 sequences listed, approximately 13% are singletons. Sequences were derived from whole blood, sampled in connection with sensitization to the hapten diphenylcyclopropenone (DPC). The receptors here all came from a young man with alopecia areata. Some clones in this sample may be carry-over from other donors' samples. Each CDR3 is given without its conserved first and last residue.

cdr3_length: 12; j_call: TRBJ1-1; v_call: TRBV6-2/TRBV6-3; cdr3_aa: ASSHIVGDTEAF
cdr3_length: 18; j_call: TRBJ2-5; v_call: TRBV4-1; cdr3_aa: ASRSRPLTSGGADQETQY
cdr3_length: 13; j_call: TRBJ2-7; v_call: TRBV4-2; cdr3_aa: ASSQSGPSSYEQY
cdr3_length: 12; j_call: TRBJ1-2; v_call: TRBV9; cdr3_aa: ASTEGFGNYGYT
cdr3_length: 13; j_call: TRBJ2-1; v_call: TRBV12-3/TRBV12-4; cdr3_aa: ASSTRDRGENEQF
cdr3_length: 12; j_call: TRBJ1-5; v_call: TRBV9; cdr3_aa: ASSVDLGYQPQH
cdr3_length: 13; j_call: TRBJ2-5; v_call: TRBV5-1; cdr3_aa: ASSLSRREQETQY
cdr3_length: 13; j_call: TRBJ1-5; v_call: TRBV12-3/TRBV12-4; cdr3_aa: ASSLSAGPHQPQH
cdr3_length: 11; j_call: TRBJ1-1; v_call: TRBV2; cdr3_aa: ASIRDRNTEAF
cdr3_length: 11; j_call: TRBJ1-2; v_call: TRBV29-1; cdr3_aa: SAPGQGSRGYT
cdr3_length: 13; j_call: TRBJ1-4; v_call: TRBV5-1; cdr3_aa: ASSINSRSDEKLF
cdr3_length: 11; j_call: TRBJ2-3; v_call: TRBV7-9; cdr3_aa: ASSLEGRDTQY
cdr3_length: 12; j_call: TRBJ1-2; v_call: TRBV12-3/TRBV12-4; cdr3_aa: ASIKVGINYGYT
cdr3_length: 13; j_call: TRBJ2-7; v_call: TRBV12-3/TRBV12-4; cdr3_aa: ASSLARGREDEQY
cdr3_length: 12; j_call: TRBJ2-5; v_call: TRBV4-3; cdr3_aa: ASSQGGQGGTQY
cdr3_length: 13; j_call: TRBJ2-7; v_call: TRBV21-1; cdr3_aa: AGGCRQPVSYEQY